This T cell receptor (beta chain) was recovered during a study of beta chain features in type 1 diabetes. General study findings and limits: For type 1 diabetes patients, VDJ junctions showed fewer insertions and more deletions. Type 1 diabetes patients had TCRB CDR3s that were shorter (moderately but significantly so) in all four CD4+ subsets.

V was shortened by 5 bases and J by 5 bases, with 16 bases between the two germline ends. The CDR3 loop spans 15 amino acids. Germline V lookup: CDR1 PRHDT, CDR2 FYEKMQ (reference sequence). The whole isolated RNA underwent reverse transcription, so sequencing captured expressed TCRB transcripts. Measured with immunoSEQ multiplex PCR; TCRdb has only the in-frame clones, and not every one. Of 550,000 to 850,000 clones in the sample, about an eighth were seen once. A heparinised blood draw that averaged approximately 120 mL was obtained once from each donor. Sorting of CD4+ naive, central memory, regulatory and stem cell-like memory cells was performed via CD45RO/CCR7/CD25/CD127/CD95/CD27. This clone was counted many times. The antigen remains unidentified.

The chain employs TRBV13 and TRBJ2-1; the D gene could be TRBD1 or TRBD2 (6 bases each). The sequence came from a young man with type 1 diabetes. The source material was naive CD4+ T cells from blood. Here the CDR3 DNA reads TGTGCCAGCAGCCCGGCGGGACACCTTAACAATGAGCAGTTCTTC. Residues: CASSPAGHLNNEQFF.